Shown below are 12 T cell receptor beta chains from a single sample sequenced in a study of technical replicates of blood from a few donors. Profiling relied on immunoSEQ multiplex PCR, and the TCRdb table lists in-frame clones only, not all of them. The profile covers 80,000 or so clones, with roughly 98% appearing a single time and around 0.15% taken by the ten largest. Sequences were obtained from T cells isolated from PBMCs. The origin of the receptors is a human donor in good health.

This rearrangement joins TRBV11-2 to TRBJ2-7, with 7 nucleotides matching TRBD1. The V gene end was trimmed by 0 bases and the J gene end by 2 bases; junction bases not matched to a gene: 4. The germline gives CDR1 SGHAT, CDR2 FQNNGV. This CDR3 contains 15 residues. As DNA, the CDR3 is TGTGCCAGCAGCTTAGAGGGGACAGAGCCCTACGAGCAGTACTTC. Protein sequence: CASSLEGTEPYEQYF.

The J gene is TRBJ2-2, the V gene TRBV28; TRBD1 matches 10 bases. Losses at the gene ends were 2 bases for V and 0 bases for J; bases not matched to a gene: 6. The CDR3 extends over 18 amino acids. The germline V gene has CDR1 MDHEN and CDR2 SYDVKM. The DNA of the CDR3 is TGTGCCAGCAGTTTACTACGGACAGGGGGGTCGAACACCGGGGAGCTGTTTTTT. It encodes CASSLLRTGGSNTGELFF.

V usage is TRBV7-9 and J usage is TRBJ2-7; TRBD2 is a possible D gene (5 bases). Germline V CDR1 and CDR2: SEHNR, FQNEAQ (reference sequence). V lost 0 bases and J lost 0, with 12 bases in between. This CDR3 comprises 16 residues. The CDR3 spells CASSLAPAGGSYEQYF. The CDR3 DNA is TGTGCCAGCAGCTTAGCTCCGGCGGGTGGCTCCTACGAGCAGTACTTC.

This chain joins TRBV19 and TRBJ2-7, with 9 bases that match TRBD1. Germline lookup yields CDR1 LNHDA and CDR2 SQIVND (reference sequence). CDR3 length: 14 residues. The junction had 4 bases not matched to a gene; V was cut back by 2 bases and J by 5 bases. Here the CDR3 reads CASSITGGIHEQYF. CDR3 bases: TGTGCCAGTAGTATAACAGGGGGCATCCACGAGCAGTACTTC. Variable domain in full (rest from reference TRBV19 and TRBJ2-7): DGGITQSPKYLFRKEGQNVTLSCEQNLNHDAMYWYRQDPGQGLRLIYYSQIVNDFQKGDIAEGYSVSREKKESFPLTVTSAQKNPTAFYLCASSITGGIHEQYFGPGTRLTVT.

The genes are TRBV5-4 and TRBJ2-3; 8 bases fit TRBD1. The trim removed 5 bases at V and 1 base at J, leaving 6 bases unmatched. The CDR3 is made up of 15 amino acids. Looked up from germline, CDR1 is SGHNT and CDR2 is YYREEE (reference sequence). As DNA, the CDR3 is TGTGCCAGCAGTTCACCGGGACAGGGCACAGATACGCAGTATTTT. Its protein is CASSSPGQGTDTQYF.

This clone was observed a single time. The chain couples TRBV5-5 to TRBJ2-6; TRBD1 is a possible D gene (5 bases). This CDR3 spans 17 amino acids. Germline-derived CDR1 and CDR2 are SGHKS and YYEKEE (reference sequence). Trimming removed 0 bases at V and 0 bases at J, with 10 bases between. The DNA for the CDR3 is TGTGCCAGCAGCTTGGTGACAGTTAGCTCTGGGGCCAACGTCCTGACTTTC. Translating gives CASSLVTVSSGANVLTF. The variable domain in full, completed from reference TRBV5-5 and TRBJ2-6, reads DAGVTQSPTHLIKTRGQQVTLRCSPISGHKSVSWYQQVLGQGPQFIFQYYEKEERGRGNFPDRFSARQFPNYSSELNVNALLLGDSALYLCASSLVTVSSGANVLTFGAGSRLTVL.

The chain links TRBV11-2 to TRBJ2-7; no definite D call. The V gene's germline CDR1 is SGHAT and CDR2 FQNNGV. This CDR3 contains 14 residues. V was shortened by 4 bases and J by 2 bases, with 12 bases between the two germline ends. The CDR3 coding sequence is TGTGCCAGCAGCTCCATTAAACAAACCTACGAGCAGTACTTC. It translates to CASSSIKQTYEQYF.

The chain has TRBV30 and TRBJ2-1; the D gene is possibly TRBD2 (5 bases). CDR3 length equals 16 residues. Germline V lookup: CDR1 GTSNPN, CDR2 SVGIG (reference sequence). V was pared by 0 bases and J by 0 bases, with 12 bases between. CDR3 amino acids: CAWSVGLPSSYNEQFF. CDR3 coding DNA: TGTGCCTGGAGTGTTGGACTCCCATCCTCCTACAATGAGCAGTTCTTC.

The rearrangement links TRBV5-1 to TRBJ2-1; no clear D. This CDR3 region has 14 residues. Trimming took 5 bases from V and 9 from J, leaving 18 bases between them. Germline loops: CDR1 SGHRS, CDR2 YFSETQ. This CDR3 reads CASRVRGSIGEQFF. The CDR3 coding sequence is TGCGCCAGCAGAGTCCGAGGCTCAATCGGTGAGCAGTTCTTC.

The gene calls are TRBV14 and TRBJ2-1, with 7 nucleotides matching TRBD2. From germline, CDR1 is SGHDN and CDR2 FVKESK. After removal of 3 bases from V and 14 bases from J, the junction contained 4 bases not matched to a gene. CDR3 length equals 11 residues. This CDR3 is CASSHFAGEFF. The CDR3 bases are TGTGCCAGCAGCCACTTTGCGGGGGAGTTCTTC. The variable domain in full, with the rest retrieved from reference TRBV14 and TRBJ2-1, is EAGVTQFPSHSVIEKGQTVTLRCDPISGHDNLYWYRRVMGKEIKFLLHFVKESKQDESGMPNNRFLAERTGGTYSTLKVQPAELEDSGVYFCASSHFAGEFFGPGTRLTVL.

The V and J genes are TRBV21-1 and TRBJ1-2. TRBV21-1 is recorded as a pseudogene. The CDR3 loop spans 13 amino acids. The CDR3 DNA sequence: TGTGCCAGCAGCCGATGGACCGGGGATGGCTACACCTTC. Its protein product is CASSRWTGDGYTF.

The chain combines TRBV19 with TRBJ1-1; 9 bases agree with TRBD1. CDR3 length equals 14 residues. Germline V gene data show CDR1 as LNHDA and CDR2 as SQIVND (reference sequence). J lost 0 bases, V lost 8 bases, and 4 bases had no gene match. Here the CDR3 DNA reads TGTGCCAGTCGGGACAGGGCCGTGAACACTGAAGCTTTCTTT. This translates into CASRDRAVNTEAFF.